This T cell receptor beta chain was captured in a study of identical twins. Findings and limits, study-wide: Alpha sequences out of frame and shared by twins had excess low generation probability.

To note about this clonotype: What it recognizes is unknown.

V lost 0 bases and J lost 1, with 7 bases in between. Looked up from germline, CDR1 is SGHRS and CDR2 is YFSETQ. There are 14 residues in the CDR3. Everyone who donated was a healthy Caucasian. TCRdb recomputed calls from the 5' RACE reads with MiXCR, one row per CDR3 protein. The sample includes about 810,000 distinct CDR3 sequences, roughly an eighth of them seen just once. The same sample was also studied in work on yellow fever vaccine responses in identical twins.

J is TRBJ2-5 and V is TRBV5-1; D is undetermined. The clonotype was recovered from a woman between 18 and 29 years old in good health. The sample was PBMCs. This chain's CDR3 is CASSLGDPQETQYF. The CDR3 DNA reads as TGCGCCAGCAGCTTGGGAGACCCCCAAGAGACCCAGTACTTC.